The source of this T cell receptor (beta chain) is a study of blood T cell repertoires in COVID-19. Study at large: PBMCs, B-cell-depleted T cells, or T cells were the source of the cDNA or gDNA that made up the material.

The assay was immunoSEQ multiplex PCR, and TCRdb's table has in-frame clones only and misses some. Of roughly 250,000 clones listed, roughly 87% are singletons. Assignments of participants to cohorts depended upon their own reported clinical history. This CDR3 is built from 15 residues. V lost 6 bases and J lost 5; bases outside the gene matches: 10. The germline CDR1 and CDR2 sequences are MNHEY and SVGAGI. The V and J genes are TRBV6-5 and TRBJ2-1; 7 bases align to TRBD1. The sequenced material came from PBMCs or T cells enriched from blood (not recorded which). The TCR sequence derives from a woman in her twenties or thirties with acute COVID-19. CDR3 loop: CASRQQGQHNNEQFF. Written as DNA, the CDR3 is TGTGCCAGCAGACAACAGGGGCAGCACAACAATGAGCAGTTCTTC.